Below, 26 T cell receptor beta chains from the same sample are listed, as sequenced in a study of neurological immune-mediated disorders. TCRdb used MiXCR to reprocess the 5' RACE reads, holding one entry per CDR3 protein. The sample has under 80,000 distinct CDR3 sequences; around 5.2% are singletons. Specimen: PBMCs. The receptor source for this set is a woman in her twenties or thirties with multiple sclerosis.

This clonotype was counted a few times. This rearrangement joins TRBV10-3 to TRBJ1-1; 7 nucleotides align to TRBD1. CDR1 and CDR2 (germline): ENHRY, SYGVKD. J was trimmed by 1 base and V by 7 bases; bases with no gene match: 9. CDR3 length equals 15 residues. The CDR3 spells CAIKRDSKSNTEAFF. The CDR3 DNA follows: TGTGCCATCAAGAGGGACAGTAAGTCGAACACTGAAGCTTTCTTT.

This clonotype was counted ten times or more. This chain links TRBV7-9 with TRBJ1-3; possibly TRBD1 for D (5 bases). The CDR3 has 13 amino acids. The germline V gene encodes CDR1 SEHNR and CDR2 FQNEAQ (reference sequence). The ends were cut back, 4 bases at V and 4 bases at J, with 8 bases in the middle. The CDR3 DNA is TGTGCCAGCAGCTCGGGGCCGGGAAACACCATATATTTT. It encodes CASSSGPGNTIYF.

This clonotype was detected ten times or more. The genes are TRBV4-1 and TRBJ2-3; D gene uncertain. CDR1 is MGHRA, CDR2 YSYEKL, per germline. V dropped 0 bases and J dropped 7 bases, with 8 bases sitting between them. The CDR3 length is 13 residues. Here the CDR3 reads CASSQEARNTQYF. In DNA form, the CDR3 reads TGCGCCAGCAGCCAAGAGGCCCGAAATACGCAGTATTTT.

This clonotype was seen ten or more times. The chain carries TRBV9 and TRBJ2-5; tentatively, D is TRBD2 (6 bases). The germline V and J ends were trimmed by 0 bases and 2 bases, with 11 bases remaining between them. The CDR3 totals 15 residues. The germline V gene has CDR1 SGDLS and CDR2 YYNGEE. The CDR3 DNA is TGTGCCAGCAGCGTAGAGGCGGGGAGACAAGAGACCCAGTACTTC. Protein sequence: CASSVEAGRQETQYF.

This clonotype has a count of ten or more. This rearrangement joins TRBV7-2 to TRBJ1-2; 8 bases agree with TRBD1. Germline CDR1 reads SGHTA; CDR2 reads FQGNSA. J was trimmed by 6 bases and V by 5 bases; bases with no gene match: 5. This CDR3 is 13 amino acids long. The CDR3 reads CASSRDRLNGYTF. Here the CDR3 DNA reads TGTGCCAGCAGCCGGGACAGGCTTAATGGCTACACCTTC.

The table lists this clonotype with many counts. V usage is TRBV27 and J usage is TRBJ2-5; TRBD2 matches at 8 bases. V dropped 7 bases and J dropped 5; count of bases not matched to a gene: 12. This CDR3 has 15 amino acids. In germline, CDR1 is MNHEY, CDR2 SMNVEV (reference sequence). CDR3 nucleotide sequence: TGTGCCAGCACCGGTCTCGCGGGGGGTGAGGAGACCCAGTACTTC. This translates into CASTGLAGGEETQYF.

This clonotype was counted a few times. A much larger clone differs from this one at a single base, so this may be a read error. V usage is TRBV20-1 and J usage is TRBJ2-5; D not certain. Trimming removed 6 bases at V and 1 base at J, with 12 bases between. The CDR3 sequence is 13 residues long. CDR1 DFQATT and CDR2 SNEGSKA come from the germline V gene (reference sequence). CDR3 nucleotides: TGCAGTGCCCCCGGAAAATCCCAAGAGACCCAGTACTTC. Translated, it gives CSAPGKSQETQYF.

The J gene is TRBJ1-1, the V gene TRBV20-1, with TRBD1 as a possible D gene (6 bases). Trimming took off 5 bases at V and 5 bases at J, with 12 bases between the two ends. The CDR3 spans 12 residues. The germline gives CDR1 DFQATT, CDR2 SNEGSKA (reference sequence). CDR3 residues: CSASERGTEAFF. The DNA of the CDR3 is TGCAGTGCTTCAGAAAGGGGGACTGAAGCTTTCTTT.

This clonotype was counted many times. This chain uses TRBV7-3 with TRBJ2-1; TRBD2 aligns across 9 bases. V was clipped by 4 bases and J by 5 bases; unmatched bases: 9. The CDR3 loop spans 16 amino acids. Looked up from germline, CDR1 is SGHTA and CDR2 is FQGTGA. The CDR3 is CASSSHGGGAHNEQFF. CDR3 DNA sequence: TGTGCCAGCAGCTCCCACGGCGGGGGGGCCCACAATGAGCAGTTCTTC.

This clonotype was observed many times. This sequence joins TRBV5-1 and TRBJ2-7; TRBD1 matches 7 bases. V was pared by 3 bases and J by 4 bases, with 13 bases of the junction left unmatched. Germline V gives CDR1 SGHRS, CDR2 YFSETQ. The CDR3 covers 16 residues. CDR3 bases: TGCGCCAGCAGCTCAGACTCCGGGACAGACATTTACGAGCAGTACTTC. Translated, it gives CASSSDSGTDIYEQYF.

At least ten counts were recorded for this clonotype. The CDR3 DNA is TGTGCCAGCAGCTTATCGGGCTCTCTACGGGACGAGCAGTACTTC. Residues: CASSLSGSLRDEQYF. The rearrangement links TRBV7-3 to TRBJ2-7; D not certain. Germline V CDR1 and CDR2: SGHTA, FQGTGA. V was shortened by 2 bases and J by 5 bases, with 16 bases between the two germline ends. There are 15 residues in the CDR3.

This clonotype occurred many times. The chain recombines TRBV4-2 with TRBJ2-5; a weak D match, TRBD2 (6 bases). V was clipped by 0 bases and J by 5 bases, with 13 bases between them. The CDR3 sequence is 15 residues long. The germline gives CDR1 LGHNA, CDR2 YNFKEQ. The CDR3, as DNA: TGTGCCAGCAGCCAAGATATGGCTAGCGTGGAGACCCAGTACTTC. Its translation is CASSQDMASVETQYF.

In its sample, this clonotype was seen many times. Compared with germline, one end of the junction differs, possibly owing to a read error. The rearrangement joins TRBV12-3 or TRBV12-4 to TRBJ1-5; D may be TRBD1 (6 bases). The CDR3 is 13 amino acids. The CDR3 DNA reads as TGTGCCAGCAGCACAGGGCAAAATCAGCCCCAGAATTTT. Residues: CASSTGQNQPQNF.

The chain has TRBV2 and TRBJ2-6; D unclear. This CDR3 has 19 amino acids. V lost 1 base and J 0 bases, leaving 16 bases between the germline ends. Germline V gives CDR1 SNHLY, CDR2 FYNNEI. The CDR3 region is CASSEGWAAPGSGANVLTF. The CDR3 DNA is TGTGCCAGCAGTGAAGGGTGGGCTGCACCTGGCTCTGGGGCCAACGTCCTGACTTTC.

Regarding this clonotype: An end of the junction does not agree with germline; a read error may underlie this. The rearrangement joins TRBV20-1 to TRBJ1-6; a weak D match, TRBD1 (5 bases). Germline CDR1 is DFQATT and CDR2 is SNEGSKA (reference sequence). CDR3 length: 15 residues. DNA for the CDR3: TGCAGTGCTAGCCCGGGGGTGGGGTATAATTCACCCCTCAACTTT. Amino acids: CSASPGVGYNSPLNF.

The chain combines TRBV14 with TRBJ2-7, with TRBD1 matching 9 bases. Unmatched junction bases numbered 10, after V lost 1 base and J lost 3 bases. The germline CDR1 and CDR2 sequences are SGHDN and FVKESK. The CDR3 spans 17 residues. Written as DNA, the CDR3 is TGTGCCAGCAGCCAAGTGCACCTCCGGGACAGGGACTACGAGCAGTACTTC. Translated, it gives CASSQVHLRDRDYEQYF.

This clonotype was counted many times. V and J are TRBV20-1 and TRBJ2-3, with a tentative D call TRBD1 (5 bases). V was shortened by 4 bases and J by 6 bases, with 17 bases between the two germline ends. Germline V CDR1 and CDR2: DFQATT, SNEGSKA (reference sequence). The CDR3 loop spans 14 amino acids. CDR3 protein: CSATRTPSTDTQYF. The DNA of the CDR3 is TGCAGTGCTACTAGGACACCAAGTACCGATACGCAGTATTTT.

This clonotype showed up just a few times. The genes are TRBV20-1 and TRBJ1-2, with D perhaps matching TRBD1 (5 bases). Trimming shortened V by 5 bases and J by 3 bases, and 7 bases separated the two germline ends. Germline V gives CDR1 DFQATT, CDR2 SNEGSKA (reference sequence). This CDR3 spans 11 amino acids. In DNA, the CDR3 is TGCAGTGCTGTGGGGGACTATGGCTACACCTTC. Amino acid sequence: CSAVGDYGYTF.

Ten or more counts support this clonotype. The gene calls are TRBV20-1 and TRBJ1-2, with D unclear. CDR1 is DFQATT and CDR2 is SNEGSKA in the germline V gene (reference sequence). The V and J ends lost 4 bases and 0 bases respectively, with 9 bases between them. The CDR3 is 13 residues long. The CDR3 region is CSAIRDTNYGYTF. CDR3 sequence (DNA): TGCAGTGCTATTAGAGACACTAACTATGGCTACACCTTC.

In its sample, this clonotype was seen many times. A read error may explain this, as a much larger clone is one base away. The chain couples TRBV4-2 to TRBJ2-5; D not certain. CDR1 LGHNA and CDR2 YNFKEQ come from the germline V gene. Trimming removed 5 bases at V and 3 bases at J, with 4 bases between. There are 11 residues in the CDR3. CDR3 in DNA: TGTGCCAGCAGCTACAAAGAGACCCAGTACTTC. Encoded protein: CASSYKETQYF.

This clonotype has at least ten counts. The rearrangement links TRBV5-1 to TRBJ2-7, with 7 bases fitting TRBD1. The CDR3 contains 15 residues. The germline V gene has CDR1 SGHRS and CDR2 YFSETQ. V shed 1 base, J shed 1 base, and the junction held 5 bases outside the gene matches. The CDR3 DNA reads as TGCGCCAGCAGCTTGTACGGGACAGCATCCTACGAGCAGTACTTC. This translates into CASSLYGTASYEQYF.

In its sample, this clonotype was seen many times. This chain joins TRBV15 and TRBJ1-4; D ambiguous. The CDR3 spans 15 residues. Trimming shortened V by 4 bases and J by 4 bases, and 13 bases separated the two germline ends. Germline V lookup: CDR1 LNHNV, CDR2 YYDKDF (reference sequence). The CDR3 DNA reads TGTGCCACCAGCATTGAGGCAGGTCATAATGAAAAACTGTTTTTT. This translates into CATSIEAGHNEKLFF.

This clonotype has at least ten counts. V usage is TRBV20-1 and J usage is TRBJ2-3; D could derive from TRBD1 or TRBD2 (5 bases each). Trimming removed 3 bases from V and 3 bases from J, with 7 bases in between. The CDR3 is made up of 12 amino acids. The V gene's germline CDR1 is DFQATT and CDR2 SNEGSKA (reference sequence). CDR3 residues: CSASGGTDTQYF. The CDR3 DNA is TGCAGTGCTAGTGGGGGAACAGATACGCAGTATTTT.

This clonotype was detected a few times. The chain links TRBV5-1 to TRBJ2-5, with 9 bases fitting TRBD1. The CDR3 length is 15 residues. Looked up from germline, CDR1 is SGHRS and CDR2 is YFSETQ. Trimming cost V 2 bases and J 5 bases; bases outside gene matches: 7. Written as DNA, the CDR3 is TGCGCCAGCAGCTTCCTGACAGGGGGTGAGGAGACCCAGTACTTC. The encoded protein is CASSFLTGGEETQYF.

This clonotype was seen once. This may come from a read error, since a much larger clone is one base off. The chain couples TRBV20-1 to TRBJ1-1; D call uncertain. The CDR3 is 12 residues long. Germline CDR1 DFQATT, CDR2 SNEGSKA (reference sequence). With 6 bases removed from V and 0 bases from J, the gap between germline ends came to 8 bases. CDR3 sequence (DNA): TGCAGTGCGGCGGAAATGAACACTGAAGCTTTCTTT. Its protein is CSAAEMNTEAFF.

This clonotype was counted only a few times. Given a much more abundant clone one base away, this may be a read error. This chain connects TRBV20-1 to TRBJ2-5; TRBD1 matches 9 bases. The V gene end was trimmed by 2 bases and the J gene end by 5 bases; junction bases not matched to a gene: 9. Germline CDR1 DFQATT, CDR2 SNEGSKA (reference sequence). This CDR3 has 15 residues. As DNA, the CDR3 is TGCAGTGCTAGATGGGACAGGGAAGACTCGGAGACCCAGTACTTC. It encodes CSARWDREDSETQYF.